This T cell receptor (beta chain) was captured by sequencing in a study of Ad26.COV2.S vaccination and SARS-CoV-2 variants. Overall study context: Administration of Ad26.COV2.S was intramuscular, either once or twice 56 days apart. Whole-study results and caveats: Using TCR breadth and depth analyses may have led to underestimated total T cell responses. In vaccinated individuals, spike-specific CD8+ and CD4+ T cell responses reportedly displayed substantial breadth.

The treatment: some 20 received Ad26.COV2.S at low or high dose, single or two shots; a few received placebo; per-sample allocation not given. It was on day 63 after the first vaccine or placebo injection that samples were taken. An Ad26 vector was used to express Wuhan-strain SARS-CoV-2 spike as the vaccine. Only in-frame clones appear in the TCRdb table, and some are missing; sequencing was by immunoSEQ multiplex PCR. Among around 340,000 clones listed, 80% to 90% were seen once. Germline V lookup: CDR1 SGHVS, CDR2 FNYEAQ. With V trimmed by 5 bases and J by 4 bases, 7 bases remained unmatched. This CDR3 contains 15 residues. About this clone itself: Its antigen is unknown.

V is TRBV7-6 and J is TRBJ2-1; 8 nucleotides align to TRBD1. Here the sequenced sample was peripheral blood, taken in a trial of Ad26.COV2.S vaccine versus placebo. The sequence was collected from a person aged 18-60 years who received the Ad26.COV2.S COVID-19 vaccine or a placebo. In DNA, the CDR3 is TGTGCCAGCAGCCCAGGGACAGGCCGTTACAATGAGCAGTTCTTC. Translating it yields CASSPGTGRYNEQFF. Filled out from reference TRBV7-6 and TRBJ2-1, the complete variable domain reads GAGVSQSPRYKVTKRGQDVALRCDPISGHVSLYWYRQALGQGPEFLTYFNYEAQQDKSGLPNDRFSAERPEGSISTLTIQRTEQRDSAMYRCASSPGTGRYNEQFFGPGTRLTVL.